This T cell receptor (beta chain) was recorded in a study of blood T cell repertoires in COVID-19 (dated by TCRdb to about 2020). Looking at the study overall: Collaborator samples came from the United States, Italy and Spain and covered acute and convalescent phases of COVID-19. The material from the prospective study consisted of cDNA or gDNA derived from T cells, B-cell-depleted T cells, or PBMCs. Subjects who had been exposed to COVID-19, were actively infected with it, or had recovered from it provided the deeply sampled blood TCRbeta repertoires that made up the dataset. The repertoires were made available in a free public database intended to serve as a resource for research on the immune response to SARS-CoV-2. The samples were drawn from two sources: the first 160 participants of the ongoing ImmuneRACE study, and 1,254 subjects contributed by 6 global collaborators. The sample metadata nearly always contained a de-identified subject ID, COVID-19 status, age in years and sex. Where available, HLA class I and class II types were obtained from metadata supplied by the sample provider rather than from assay-based typing.

The immunoSEQ Assay, a bias-controlled multiplex PCR, was used to amplify TCRbeta CDR3 regions from genomic DNA. As for the authors' bioinformatics: The number of nucleated cells in each sample was estimated from the amplification of reference gene primers within the assay. To quantify the absolute abundance of each unique TCRbeta CDR3 rearrangement, sequence reads were collapsed and filtered. Productive Simpson clonality was computed per sample as the square root of Simpson's diversity index over productive rearrangements. TCRdb obtained this table from immuneACCESS and retained in-frame rearrangements with V and J assigned. These tables miss some clones; where compared with another copy, unresolved V genes account for less than half of the shortfall, and the remainder is unexplained. Clone size and the V and J calls come from that table; the DNA yielded D and trimming. The sample table records hundreds of thousands of clones; approximately 79% of these occur just once. The ten largest make up roughly 4% of the sample.

Comments on this clone: What this receptor recognizes is not known. No per-base quality is available; no much larger clone lies one base away.

The germline V gene yields KGHDR for CDR1 and SFDVKD for CDR2. The CDR3 starts with the cysteine, ends with the phenylalanine, and has 12 residues. The read is trimmed to its CDR3 DNA, 36 bases read in frame from base 1. V gives up 6 bases and J gives up 7 bases, and the segment between their germline ends measures 9 bases. The research as a whole found: Clinical and demographic metadata were provided uncurated, with the amount varying by source and participant.

Participants in the prospective study were aged about 18 to 90 years, lived in approximately 26 United States geographic areas, and enrolled through a virtual design. In the prospective study, cohorts were assigned on the basis of participant-reported clinical history obtained from a screening survey and a study questionnaire. Each participant in the prospective study had whole blood, serum and a nasopharyngeal or oropharyngeal swab collected by mobile phlebotomists. Over a 2-month period, participants in the prospective study had the option of providing additional blood draws and questionnaires. Before DNA extraction, prospective study blood samples were shipped either frozen or at room temperature.

The sequence was obtained from a man between 25 and 39 years old with acute COVID-19. The V and J genes are TRBV24-1 and TRBJ1-5; a tentative D call is TRBD1 (6 bases match). The sample was PBMCs or T cells enriched from blood (not recorded which). CDR3 sequence: CATSSGEQPQHF. The bases read TGTGCCACCAGTTCAGGGGAGCAGCCCCAGCATTTT.